This T cell receptor beta chain was identified during a study of T-cell reconstitution after alpha-beta-depleted transplantation in children. Regarding the study as a whole: One year post-transplant, T-cell counts and diversity were largely derived from T cells produced anew.

This CDR3 comprises 17 residues. The V gene end was trimmed by 3 bases and the J gene end by 6 bases; junction bases not matched to a gene: 9. The germline V gene has CDR1 ENHRY and CDR2 SYGVKD. This clonotype was seen many times. Antigen unknown. Construction of the TCRbeta library involved unique molecular identifiers. TCRdb re-derived calls from the PCR reads in MiXCR, one entry per CDR3 protein. The table includes hundreds of thousands of distinct CDR3 sequences, approximately 13% detected once. The chain recombines TRBV10-3 with TRBJ2-1; 12 bases align to TRBD2. Source: PBMCs, mostly from graft donor cells, taken 360 days after TCRalphabeta/CD19-depleted stem cell transplant. The TCR comes from a male patient younger than 18 who had a stem cell transplant for acute myeloid leukemia, so the T cells may come from the graft donor. Here the CDR3 DNA reads TGTGCCATCAGTGAAGTAGGGGGACTAGCGGGTCTCAATGAGCAGTTCTTC. It yields the protein CAISEVGGLAGLNEQFF.